This entry lists 18 T cell receptor beta chains sequenced from one sample in a study of blood T cell repertoires in COVID-19. TCRdb keeps only in-frame clones here, not all; method: immunoSEQ multiplex PCR. The sample has about 120,000 clones, 85% seen once. Sequencing was carried out using peripheral blood. The receptors were sampled from a man older than 75 with acute or convalescent COVID-19.

This chain uses TRBV6-6 with TRBJ2-1; D is uncertain. CDR3 length: 12 amino acids. With 6 bases removed from V and 0 bases from J, the gap between germline ends came to 3 bases. Germline CDR1 reads MNHNY; CDR2 reads SVGAGI (reference sequence). CDR3 nucleotides: TGTGCCAGCAGCTTCTCCTACAATGAGCAGTTCTTC. It specifies CASSFSYNEQFF.

Written as DNA, the CDR3 is TGTGCCAGCAGCCCCTCAGGGACTAATGAAAAACTGTTTTTT. This sequence encodes CASSPSGTNEKLFF. The chain recombines TRBV7-2 with TRBJ1-4; possible D gene TRBD1, 5 bases. V lost 5 bases, J lost 2 bases, and 9 bases lay in between. Germline V gives CDR1 SGHTA, CDR2 FQGNSA. The length of the CDR3 is 14 residues.

The CDR3: CASRGLGQPQHF. As DNA, the CDR3 is TGTGCCAGCAGGGGCTTAGGTCAGCCCCAGCATTTT. The V call is TRBV27, the J call TRBJ1-5; no clear D gene. Trimming pared 6 bases from V and 6 bases from J, leaving 9 bases between. Germline V lookup: CDR1 MNHEY, CDR2 SMNVEV (reference sequence). The CDR3 is 12 residues long.

The gene calls are TRBV5-4 and TRBJ2-7, with 8 bases aligning to TRBD2. Germline V CDR1 and CDR2: SGHNT, YYREEE (reference sequence). Trimming cost V 0 bases and J 4 bases; bases outside gene matches: 3. The CDR3 contains 14 residues. The CDR3 region is CASSLAGGAYEQYF. The CDR3 bases are TGTGCCAGCAGCTTGGCGGGGGGGGCATACGAGCAGTACTTC.

This clone was recorded once. The CDR3 is CASSPLGASGLNEQFF. The DNA for the CDR3 is TGTGCCAGCAGCCCACTGGGGGCTAGCGGGTTGAATGAGCAGTTCTTC. The chain combines TRBV3-1 (or the pseudogene TRBV3-2) with TRBJ2-1; 8 nucleotides align to TRBD2. The V gene end was trimmed by 4 bases and the J gene end by 7 bases; junction bases not matched to a gene: 12. The CDR3 has 16 amino acids. Germline V gives CDR1 LGHDT, CDR2 YNNKEL (reference sequence).

V is TRBV6-5 and J is TRBJ2-1, with a tentative D call TRBD2 (7 bases). CDR3 size: 15 residues. In germline, CDR1 is MNHEY, CDR2 SVGAGI. Trimming removed 1 base from V and 10 bases from J, with 17 bases in between. CDR3 region: CASSYYGEGGREQFF. The CDR3 region has the DNA TGTGCCAGCAGTTACTATGGGGAGGGGGGCAGAGAGCAGTTCTTC.

The chain combines TRBV12-5 with TRBJ1-2; D might be TRBD1 (6 bases). Looked up from germline, CDR1 is LGHNT and CDR2 is FRNRAP. The V end lost 3 bases, the J end lost 5 bases, and 19 bases lay between the germline ends. The CDR3 is 16 residues long. The CDR3 region is CASGFLTGTLLYGYTF. CDR3 in DNA: TGTGCTAGTGGTTTTTTAACCGGGACACTTTTGTATGGCTACACCTTC. Full variable domain (remainder filled in from reference TRBV12-5 and TRBJ1-2): DARVTQTPRHKVTEMGQEVTMRCQPILGHNTVFWYRQTMMQGLELLAYFRNRAPLDDSGMPKDRFSAEMPDATLATLKIQPSEPRDSAVYFCASGFLTGTLLYGYTFGSGTRLTVV.

V is TRBV4-2 and J is TRBJ1-1, with a possible D match to TRBD1 (5 bases). The CDR3 runs to 14 residues. Germline lookup yields CDR1 LGHNA and CDR2 YNFKEQ. V was cut by 5 bases and J by 0 bases, with 10 bases left in between. CDR3: CASSAQVMNTEAFF. In DNA form, the CDR3 reads TGTGCCAGCAGCGCACAGGTCATGAACACTGAAGCTTTCTTT.

This sequence joins TRBV27 and TRBJ1-1; D might be TRBD1 (5 bases). The V end was cut by 6 bases, the J end by 0 bases, with 11 bases between. Germline values: CDR1 MNHEY, CDR2 SMNVEV (reference sequence). CDR3 size: 14 residues. The CDR3, as DNA: TGTGCCAGCAGACAACAGGAGTTGAACACTGAAGCTTTCTTT. Amino acids: CASRQQELNTEAFF.

This chain joins TRBV28 and TRBJ1-6; no clear D. The CDR3 is made up of 12 amino acids. Germline CDR1 MDHEN, CDR2 SYDVKM. V lost 3 bases to trimming and J lost 8 bases, with 5 bases between them. The CDR3 is CASSFRDSPLHF. In DNA form, the CDR3 reads TGTGCCAGCAGTTTCCGGGATTCACCCCTCCACTTT.

This clone was observed once. V is TRBV11-2 and J is TRBJ2-1, with TRBD2 matching 11 bases. The CDR3 sequence is 15 residues long. J gave up 6 bases and V 3 bases, and 4 bases lay outside the gene matches. Germline V gene sequence: CDR1 SGHAT, CDR2 FQNNGV. CDR3: CASSFGTSGSNEQFF. The CDR3 nucleotides are TGTGCCAGCAGCTTCGGGACTAGCGGTTCCAATGAGCAGTTCTTC.

Only one count was recorded for this clone. J is TRBJ2-3 and V is TRBV19; weak D call: TRBD1 (5 bases). Germline V lookup: CDR1 LNHDA, CDR2 SQIVND (reference sequence). The CDR3 contains 14 residues. V was cut by 7 bases and J by 2 bases, with 13 bases left in between. DNA of the CDR3: TGTGCCAGTAAGCCCCTTGGGGCCACAGATACGCAGTATTTT. The encoded protein is CASKPLGATDTQYF.

The chain carries TRBV19 and TRBJ1-2, with D perhaps TRBD1 (5 bases). Germline CDR1 and CDR2: LNHDA and SQIVND (reference sequence). The V end was cut by 3 bases, the J end by 1 base, with 9 bases between. CDR3 length: 14 residues. The CDR3 bases are TGTGCCAGTAGTATCGGGCAGGGTAACTATGGCTACACCTTC. Its translation: CASSIGQGNYGYTF.

The V and J genes are TRBV5-5 and TRBJ1-1, with D possibly being TRBD1 (5 bases). CDR1 and CDR2 (germline): SGHKS, YYEKEE (reference sequence). V lost 0 bases to trimming and J lost 4 bases, with 10 bases between them. CDR3 length equals 14 residues. CDR3 DNA: TGTGCCAGCAGCTTGGCAGGGCTGGGCACTGAAGCTTTCTTT. Its protein is CASSLAGLGTEAFF. The full variable domain, rest sourced from reference TRBV5-5 and TRBJ1-1, is DAGVTQSPTHLIKTRGQQVTLRCSPISGHKSVSWYQQVLGQGPQFIFQYYEKEERGRGNFPDRFSARQFPNYSSELNVNALLLGDSALYLCASSLAGLGTEAFFGQGTRLTVV.

The J gene is TRBJ1-5, the V gene TRBV12-3 or TRBV12-4; D is unresolved. Trimming left V 2 bases short and J 7 bases short, with 9 bases between. The CDR3 covers 13 residues. The CDR3 loop reads CASSLHDGQPQHF. The CDR3 nucleotides are TGTGCCAGCAGTTTACATGACGGGCAGCCCCAGCATTTT.

V and J are TRBV12-3 or TRBV12-4 and TRBJ1-6; D may be TRBD1 (5 bases). The CDR3 sequence is 11 residues long. The ends were cut back, 8 bases at V and 12 bases at J, with 11 bases in the middle. CDR3: CASCPGGPLHF. The CDR3 DNA reads TGTGCCAGCTGCCCGGGGGGACCCCTCCACTTT.

The CDR3 protein is CASSGRTTRGNEQFF. Written as DNA, the CDR3 is TGTGCCAGCAGCGGAAGGACTACTCGGGGGAATGAGCAGTTCTTC. V usage is TRBV14 and J usage is TRBJ2-1; TRBD2 might be the D (6 bases). Per the germline V gene, CDR1 is SGHDN and CDR2 is FVKESK. The CDR3 length is 15 residues. V dropped 5 bases and J dropped 7 bases, with 18 bases sitting between them.

J is TRBJ1-2 and V is TRBV7-2; weak D call: TRBD1 (5 bases). The V gene lost 3 bases and the J gene lost 2 bases, with 10 bases spanning the gap. Germline V CDR1 and CDR2: SGHTA, FQGNSA. This CDR3 spans 14 amino acids. In DNA form, the CDR3 reads TGTGCCAGCAGCTTTGGAGGGGCCAACTATGGCTACACCTTC. It codes for CASSFGGANYGYTF.